These 15 T cell receptor beta chains originate from one sample sequenced in a study of T cell responses to AZD1222 COVID-19 vaccine. Assay used: immunoSEQ multiplex PCR; TCRdb lists only in-frame clones, some missing. The data contain roughly 85,000 clones, 86% of them singletons. Sequencing was performed on peripheral blood, taken on day 0 of AZD1222 vaccination. Receptor source: an adult in good health.

V is TRBV29-1 and J is TRBJ2-7; D gene uncertain. The CDR3 runs 11 residues. V lost 5 bases and J 1 base, leaving 6 bases between the germline ends. Germline loops: CDR1 SQVTM, CDR2 ANQGSEA. The CDR3 bases are TGCAGCGTTCGTATTTCCTACGAGCAGTACTTC. Translated: CSVRISYEQYF.

The gene calls are TRBV19 and TRBJ1-4, with D possibly matching TRBD1 (5 bases). V lost 6 bases and J 7 bases, leaving 9 bases between the germline ends. This CDR3 has 12 residues. CDR1 LNHDA and CDR2 SQIVND come from the germline V gene (reference sequence). The CDR3, as DNA: TGTGCCAGTAGCTCGGGGGGTGAAAAACTGTTTTTT. Amino acid sequence: CASSSGGEKLFF.

The chain links TRBV19 to TRBJ2-7; 7 bases map to TRBD2. The V gene's germline CDR1 is LNHDA and CDR2 SQIVND (reference sequence). V gave up 3 bases and J gave up 3 bases; unmatched junction bases: 8. The CDR3 loop spans 15 amino acids. CDR3 sequence reads: CASSILSGVGYEQYF. In nucleotides, the CDR3 is TGTGCCAGTAGTATCTTGAGCGGGGTTGGCTACGAGCAGTACTTC.

The chain uses TRBV27 and TRBJ2-3; 13 bases agree with TRBD2. The CDR3 is 15 residues long. J was trimmed by 5 bases and V by 6 bases; bases with no gene match: 5. CDR1 and CDR2 from the germline V gene are MNHEY and SMNVEV (reference sequence). The chain's CDR3 is CASRPGTSGVDTQYF. CDR3 bases: TGTGCCAGCAGACCCGGGACTAGCGGGGTAGATACGCAGTATTTT.

The chain joins TRBV28 to TRBJ1-2, with no clear D. CDR1 is MDHEN, CDR2 SYDVKM, per germline. V lost 3 bases, J lost 0 bases, and 14 bases lay in between. The CDR3 consists of 16 residues. The CDR3 reads CASSFAGPPTNYGYTF. In DNA form, the CDR3 reads TGTGCCAGCAGTTTTGCCGGGCCACCTACTAACTATGGCTACACCTTC.

V and J are TRBV29-1 and TRBJ2-1; 12 nucleotides align to TRBD2. J lost 5 bases, V lost 4 bases, and 9 bases had no gene match. The CDR3 extends over 16 amino acids. The V gene's germline CDR1 is SQVTM and CDR2 ANQGSEA. The CDR3 DNA reads as TGCAGCGTTGTAATTTCGGCTAGCGGGGGGGACAATGAGCAGTTCTTC. Translated, it gives CSVVISASGGDNEQFF.

This chain joins TRBV6-6 and TRBJ1-2, with TRBD1 matching 10 bases. V was pared by 0 bases and J by 3 bases, with 1 base of the junction left unmatched. Germline V gene data show CDR1 as MNHNY and CDR2 as SVGAGI (reference sequence). The CDR3 length is 15 residues. The CDR3 sequence is CASSYSGTGDYGYTF. CDR3 coding DNA: TGTGCCAGCAGTTACTCCGGGACAGGGGACTATGGCTACACCTTC.

The genes are TRBV3-1 (or the pseudogene TRBV3-2) and TRBJ2-1; TRBD2 agrees at 11 bases. Germline-derived CDR1 and CDR2 are LGHDT and YNNKEL (reference sequence). The CDR3 extends over 15 amino acids. J lost 7 bases, V lost 4 bases, and 6 bases had no gene match. The DNA for the CDR3 is TGTGCCAGCAGCCGGACTAGCGGGCTGGGGAATGAGCAGTTCTTC. Its translation: CASSRTSGLGNEQFF.

The V call is TRBV6-1, the J call TRBJ1-2, with TRBD1 as a possible D gene (5 bases). There are 15 residues in the CDR3. The germline V gene encodes CDR1 MNHNS and CDR2 SASEGT. Trimming removed 3 bases at V and 4 bases at J, with 15 bases between. In DNA form, the CDR3 reads TGTGCCAGCAGTGATAGGGGTTTGAGTAGCTATGGCTACACCTTC. It specifies CASSDRGLSSYGYTF.

This clone was picked up a small number of times. This chain joins TRBV7-2 and TRBJ2-5; 8 bases match TRBD1. V lost 1 base and J lost 5; bases outside the gene matches: 9. The germline gives CDR1 SGHTA, CDR2 FQGNSA. This CDR3 is 16 amino acids long. The CDR3 region is CASSLERQGARETQYF. The CDR3 DNA reads as TGTGCCAGCAGCTTAGAACGGCAGGGGGCTAGGGAGACCCAGTACTTC.

This chain joins TRBV19 and TRBJ1-5, with TRBD1 matching 7 bases. Germline CDR1 and CDR2: LNHDA and SQIVND (reference sequence). The CDR3 sequence is 15 residues long. Unmatched junction bases numbered 6, after V lost 6 bases and J lost 1 base. The chain's CDR3 is CASRTGLVSNQPQHF. Written as DNA, the CDR3 is TGTGCCAGTAGGACAGGGCTCGTAAGCAATCAGCCCCAGCATTTT.

Only a few counts were recorded for this clone. The V call is TRBV5-1, the J call TRBJ2-7; 10 positions agree with TRBD1. V trimming: 4 bases; J trimming: 2 bases; junction bases outside the gene matches: 15. Germline V gene data show CDR1 as SGHRS and CDR2 as YFSETQ. This CDR3 is built from 18 residues. CDR3 DNA sequence: TGCGCCAGCAGCCCTGGAGCGGTAGGGGGACAGGGGACCTACGAGCAGTACTTC. Amino acids: CASSPGAVGGQGTYEQYF.

The V and J genes are TRBV19 and TRBJ1-2; no reliable D call. The CDR3 has 14 amino acids. V lost 0 bases to trimming and J lost 4 bases, with 9 bases between them. Germline V gives CDR1 LNHDA, CDR2 SQIVND (reference sequence). The CDR3 sequence is CASSIETGAYGYTF. DNA for the CDR3: TGTGCCAGTAGTATAGAGACGGGAGCCTATGGCTACACCTTC.

The chain recombines TRBV27 with TRBJ1-1; a weak D match, TRBD1 (5 bases). V dropped 5 bases and J dropped 10 bases, with 17 bases sitting between them. Germline CDR1 and CDR2: MNHEY and SMNVEV (reference sequence). This CDR3 spans 13 amino acids. The CDR3 sequence is CASSPWAGSLAFF. Written as DNA, the CDR3 is TGTGCCAGCAGTCCATGGGCAGGGTCCTTAGCTTTCTTT.

V usage is TRBV27 and J usage is TRBJ1-5; 9 nucleotides agree with TRBD1. The V gene's germline CDR1 is MNHEY and CDR2 SMNVEV (reference sequence). The length of the CDR3 is 15 residues. V lost 5 bases and J lost 4; bases outside the gene matches: 6. CDR3 protein: CASSRRTGDNQPQHF. In nucleotides, the CDR3 is TGTGCCAGCAGTAGGAGGACAGGGGATAATCAGCCCCAGCATTTT.